This TCR beta chain was observed in a study of blood T cells in healthy people across ages. Study-wide points: Older age went with lower TCR beta diversity per million T cells, in a roughly linear way.

Total RNA, at least 5 micrograms per sample, came from PBMCs. CDR3 size: 15 residues. Next came a second PCR, run for about 7 to 12 cycles, which used a sample-barcoded 5' primer along with a J-beta primer mix. A template-switch adaptor that had 12 random nucleotides put a tag on each cDNA molecule. Each CDR3 protein gets one entry after TCRdb re-called the 5' RACE reads with MiXCR. The repertoire consists of 600,000 to 850,000 distinct CDR3 sequences, with about 25% occurring once and the leading ten covering roughly a tenth. This clonotype has a handful of counts. Antigen unknown. These data are also associated with another study on T cells of mothers and their children. That paper notes: In this cohort, donors were three healthy Caucasian mothers plus their six children.

The clonotype was recovered from a boy aged 5 to 17 in good health. The chain links TRBV21-1 to TRBJ2-7; the table calls TRBD2, which could not be checked here. TRBV21-1 is a recognized pseudogene. The sample was blood. The CDR3 DNA is TGTGCCAGCAGCAAGGAGGGGACAGGGCCCAACGAGCAGTACTTC. Its protein is CASSKEGTGPNEQYF.